A single sample gave rise to the 25 T cell receptor beta chains below, sequenced in a study of immune heterogeneity within non-small cell lung tumors. It was with 32 V and 13 J primers that multiplex PCR amplified TCR beta CDR3. TCRdb reprocessed the multiplex PCR reads with MiXCR, giving one entry per CDR3 protein. The sample lists just over 15,000 distinct CDR3 sequences; less than 35% were seen once. Template came from bulk tumor genomic DNA, at around 600 ng per sample. Far-apart biopsies, several per primary tumor, were taken during surgery. It was patients with untreated, newly diagnosed non-small cell lung cancer who underwent curative surgery. The specimen sequenced was lung tumor tissue. These receptor sequences come from a man between 35 and 55 years old with non-small cell lung cancer.

This clonotype was counted only a few times. The chain couples TRBV24-1 to TRBJ1-5, with D unclear. Germline values: CDR1 KGHDR, CDR2 SFDVKD. The V end lost 4 bases, the J end lost 8 bases, and 14 bases lay between the germline ends. The CDR3 runs to 14 residues. The CDR3 loop reads CATSDPPSNEPQHF. CDR3 nucleotides: TGTGCCACCAGTGACCCACCATCCAACGAGCCCCAGCATTTT.

A word on this clonotype: A read error may be the cause here, since a much bigger clone is one base away. The rearrangement links TRBV4-1 to TRBJ1-2; the match to TRBD1 covers 11 bases. This CDR3 spans 17 amino acids. CDR1 and CDR2 (germline): MGHRA, YSYEKL. The CDR3 loop is CASIQDFARTGGSSYTF. In DNA form, the CDR3 reads TGCGCCAGCATCCAAGATTTCGCGCGGACAGGGGGCAGTAGCTACACCTTC.

This clonotype was detected only a few times. The chain recombines TRBV7-2 with TRBJ2-1; D is undetermined. From germline, CDR1 is SGHTA and CDR2 FQGNSA. The CDR3 totals 16 residues. V lost 1 base, J lost 1 base, and 11 bases lay in between. The DNA of the CDR3 is TGTGCCAGCAGCTTAGGTAGTCTAGGGTCCTACAATGAGCAGTTCTTC. This encodes CASSLGSLGSYNEQFF. The variable domain in full, completed from reference TRBV7-2 and TRBJ2-1, reads GAGVSQSPSNKVTEKGKDVELRCDPISGHTALYWYRQSLGQGLEFLIYFQGNSAPDKSGLPSDRFSAERTGGSVSTLTIQRTQQEDSAVYLCASSLGSLGSYNEQFFGPGTRLTVL.

Many counts were recorded for this clonotype. This chain links TRBV28 with TRBJ1-2, with TRBD1 identical over 9 bases. With 5 bases clipped from V and 7 bases from J, the junction kept 5 bases outside the gene matches. CDR3 size: 13 residues. Germline V gene sequence: CDR1 MDHEN, CDR2 SYDVKM. The chain's CDR3 is CASSGQGFGGYTF. The DNA of the CDR3 is TGTGCCAGCAGTGGACAGGGGTTCGGTGGCTACACCTTC.

Concerning this clonotype itself: At one boundary the junction diverges from the germline segment, which might be a read error. This chain uses TRBV12-5 with TRBJ2-6, with D tentatively TRBD1 (5 bases). Germline lookup yields CDR1 LGHNT and CDR2 FRNRAP. The CDR3 consists of 18 residues. The DNA for the CDR3 is TGTGCTAGTGATCCCCCCGGGTACCTCATCTCTGGGGCCAACGTCCTGACTTTT. Encoded protein: CASDPPGYLISGANVLTF.

This clonotype was observed at least ten times. V and J are TRBV12-3 or TRBV12-4 and TRBJ2-4, with TRBD2 identical over 13 bases. Trimming removed 3 bases from V and 7 bases from J; junction bases left unmatched: 6. CDR3 size: 16 residues. The CDR3 DNA is TGTGCCAGCAGTTTCGGACTAGCGGGAGCGGAGAACATTCAGTACTTC. It is translated as CASSFGLAGAENIQYF.

The sample holds many counts of this clonotype. This chain connects TRBV24-1 to TRBJ1-4; 8 nucleotides agree with TRBD1. Germline loops: CDR1 KGHDR, CDR2 SFDVKD. This CDR3 has 15 residues. J was trimmed by 7 bases and V by 3 bases; bases with no gene match: 6. The CDR3 DNA sequence: TGTGCCACCAGTGATGGCAGGGGGCGAGGTGAAAAACTGTTTTTT. As protein: CATSDGRGRGEKLFF.

This clonotype has at least ten counts. V gene TRBV12-3 or TRBV12-4 combines with J gene TRBJ2-3; no definite D call. This CDR3 spans 15 amino acids. V gave up 3 bases and J gave up 0 bases, with 10 bases separating them. The CDR3 nucleotides are TGTGCCAGCAGTTTCAACATCGCTAGCACAGATACGCAGTATTTT. Amino acid sequence: CASSFNIASTDTQYF.

The table lists this clonotype with many counts. The chain is built from TRBV9 and TRBJ2-2; 8 bases line up with TRBD2. The CDR3 spans 16 residues. Germline values: CDR1 SGDLS, CDR2 YYNGEE. V shed 1 base, J shed 3 bases, and the junction held 5 bases outside the gene matches. The CDR3 bases are TGTGCCAGCAGCGTATGGGGGACTAGTGACACCGGGGAGCTGTTTTTT. Protein product: CASSVWGTSDTGELFF.

Ten or more counts support this clonotype. V is TRBV10-3 and J is TRBJ2-3, with 8 bases lining up with TRBD2. CDR3 length: 16 amino acids. The germline gives CDR1 ENHRY, CDR2 SYGVKD. J lost 5 bases, V lost 0 bases, and 7 bases had no gene match. The CDR3 loop is CAISESGGRTGDTQYF. CDR3 bases: TGTGCCATCAGTGAGTCCGGCGGGAGGACGGGAGATACGCAGTATTTT.

Turning to this clonotype: A much larger clonotype is one base distant, so this may be a read error. The CDR3 spells CSSSLFQFYGYTF. Written as DNA, the CDR3 is TGTTCCAGCAGCTTGTTTCAGTTCTATGGCTACACCTTC. The V and J genes are TRBV5-6 and TRBJ1-2; D remains unclear. The germline V gene encodes CDR1 SGHDT and CDR2 YYEEEE. The CDR3 is made up of 13 amino acids.

The rearrangement uses TRBV5-1 and TRBJ2-3; weak D call: TRBD2 (6 bases). Germline V lookup: CDR1 SGHRS, CDR2 YFSETQ. Trimming left V 8 bases short and J 4 bases short, with 29 bases between. This CDR3 region has 18 residues. CDR3 in DNA: TGCGCCAGAAGCGCTCAAACCATGGTGGGCAGGGAGGCAGATACGCAGTATTTT. Amino acid sequence: CARSAQTMVGREADTQYF.

This chain links TRBV20-1 with TRBJ2-4, with 8 bases aligning to TRBD2. Per germline, CDR1 DFQATT and CDR2 SNEGSKA (reference sequence). The CDR3 runs 15 residues. After removal of 0 bases from V and 5 bases from J, the junction contained 6 bases not matched to a gene. For the CDR3, the DNA is TGCAGTGCTAGAGATCCAAGCGGGAGAGAAAACATTCAGTACTTC. Translating gives CSARDPSGRENIQYF.

Concerning this clonotype: This could be a read error, since a much larger clone is one nucleotide away. Likely a read error: the CDR3 ends without its conserved phenylalanine or tryptophan. The V call is TRBV13, the J call TRBJ1-6; 10 positions agree with TRBD1. This CDR3 contains 14 residues. Germline lookup yields CDR1 PRHDT and CDR2 FYEKMQ (reference sequence). J was trimmed by 7 bases and V by 5 bases; bases with no gene match: 2. The DNA of the CDR3 is TGTGCCAGCAGCCGGGGACAGGGGAATTCACCCCTCCACTCT. The encoded protein is CASSRGQGNSPLHS.

Details on this clonotype: Sequence at one end of the junction differs from germline and may be a read error. The chain joins TRBV11-2 to TRBJ1-2; 7 positions match TRBD1. Germline V gives CDR1 SGHAT, CDR2 FQNNGV. This CDR3 region has 12 residues. This CDR3 reads CASSVHRGGYIF. The CDR3 region has the DNA TGTGCCAGCAGCGTACACAGGGGTGGCTACATCTTC.

This clonotype was recorded many times. V gene TRBV5-1 combines with J gene TRBJ1-2; D remains unclear. Germline CDR1 reads SGHRS; CDR2 reads YFSETQ. V lost 6 bases to trimming and J lost 2 bases, with 8 bases between them. The CDR3 extends over 12 amino acids. CDR3 nucleotides: TGCGCCAGCAAGGCAACCAACTATGGCTACACCTTC. As protein: CASKATNYGYTF.

About this clonotype: A clone one base away is much larger, so this may be a read error. CDR3 DNA sequence: TGCGCCAGCAGCTTGATATGGTTCGGCGGGAGTTACGAGCAGTACTTC. Protein: CASSLIWFGGSYEQYF. The chain combines TRBV5-1 with TRBJ2-7; 7 bases line up with TRBD2. With 1 base clipped from V and 4 bases from J, the junction kept 11 bases outside the gene matches. Germline-derived CDR1 and CDR2 are SGHRS and YFSETQ. The CDR3 is made up of 16 amino acids.

The J gene is TRBJ2-5, the V gene TRBV14; 13 bases line up with TRBD2. With 6 bases clipped from V and 2 bases from J, the junction kept 9 bases outside the gene matches. The CDR3 is 17 amino acids. From germline, CDR1 is SGHDN and CDR2 FVKESK. The CDR3 DNA reads as TGTGCCAGCAGGCACCGAGGACTAGCGGGAGTTCAAGAGACCCAGTACTTC. The encoded protein is CASRHRGLAGVQETQYF. Combining the CDR3 with reference TRBV14 and TRBJ2-5 gives the whole variable domain EAGVTQFPSHSVIEKGQTVTLRCDPISGHDNLYWYRRVMGKEIKFLLHFVKESKQDESGMPNNRFLAERTGGTYSTLKVQPAELEDSGVYFCASRHRGLAGVQETQYFGPGTRLLVL.

To note about this clonotype: The junction shows a germline mismatch at one end, possibly a read error. The rearrangement links TRBV11-3 to TRBJ2-5, with 8 nucleotides matching TRBD1. CDR3 length: 15 amino acids. Germline CDR1 is SGHNT and CDR2 is YENEEA. CDR3 in amino acids: CASSLGQAGFETLYF. The CDR3 region has the DNA TGTGCCAGCAGCTTGGGACAGGCGGGTTTTGAGACCCTGTACTTC.

For this clonotype: With a much larger clone just one base away, this may be a read error. The CDR3 protein is CAIKNAVDSYEHYF. CDR3 nucleotide sequence: TGTGCCATCAAAAACGCGGTCGACTCCTACGAGCATTACTTC. The chain couples TRBV10-3 to TRBJ2-7; D is undetermined. The CDR3 has 14 amino acids. CDR1 ENHRY and CDR2 SYGVKD come from the germline V gene.

Comments on this clonotype: Since a much larger clone is just one base distant, this may be a read error. The chain carries TRBV7-3 and TRBJ2-2, with D uncertain. The CDR3 sequence is 14 residues long. V lost 5 bases, J lost 3 bases, and 10 bases lay in between. Germline assignment: CDR1 SGHTA and CDR2 FQGTGA. The CDR3 sequence is CASSPGFYTGELFF. DNA of the CDR3: TGTGCCAGCAGCCCGGGCTTTTACACCGGGGAGCTGTTTTTT.

This clonotype was counted between two and nine times. The chain employs TRBV5-1 and TRBJ1-6, with unresolved D. Germline loops: CDR1 SGHRS, CDR2 YFSETQ. The length of the CDR3 is 13 residues. Trimming left V 4 bases short and J 9 bases short, with 11 bases between. This chain's CDR3 is CASSPVVGSPLHF. DNA for the CDR3: TGCGCCAGCAGCCCGGTAGTGGGTTCACCCCTCCACTTT.

Worth noting for this clonotype: This may be a read error: a much more frequent sequence differs by one nucleotide. J is TRBJ2-7 and V is TRBV10-3; the D is unclear. This CDR3 spans 14 amino acids. In germline, CDR1 is ENHRY, CDR2 SYGVKD. In nucleotides, the CDR3 is TGTGTCATCAAAAACGCGGTCGACTCCTACGAGCAGTACTTC. This encodes CVIKNAVDSYEQYF.

This clonotype appeared many times. The chain uses TRBV5-1 and TRBJ1-2, with 10 bases aligning to TRBD1. V was clipped by 4 bases and J by 8 bases; unmatched bases: 5. CDR1 SGHRS and CDR2 YFSETQ come from the germline V gene. The CDR3 spans 13 residues. CDR3 region: CASSGTGEGGYTF. As DNA, the CDR3 is TGCGCCAGCAGCGGGACAGGGGAGGGAGGCTACACCTTC.

This clonotype has a handful of counts. V usage is TRBV15 and J usage is TRBJ2-6; D not resolved. The CDR3 is 18 amino acids. Germline V CDR1 and CDR2: LNHNV, YYDKDF (reference sequence). Trimming pared 0 bases from V and 1 base from J, leaving 13 bases between. CDR3 sequence reads: CATSRDLVGTSGANVLTF. The CDR3 bases are TGTGCCACCAGCAGAGATCTAGTCGGCACATCTGGGGCCAACGTCCTGACTTTC.